This T cell receptor (beta chain) is from a study of T cells after yellow fever vaccination (dated by TCRdb to about 2019). Context from the whole study: Libraries from fractions with low cell numbers were prepared with the SMART-Seq v4 Ultra Low Input RNA kit. To follow T-cell clones before and after primary and booster YFV17D yellow fever vaccination, bulk TCR alpha and beta repertoires were sequenced over time. Two healthy male donors, one aged 18 to 29 and one aged 30 to 39 years, were included in the cohort. Blood was drawn at multiple timepoints before and after primary and secondary immunization, with bulk PBMC replicates and cell subsets isolated. Findings and caveats that apply to the study as a whole: The study included only two donors, which limits how far the findings can be generalized. FACS-sorted repertoires could contain abundant contaminating clonotypes from the bulk population, so computational filtering was required. Compared with the primary T-cell response, the secondary T-cell response was weaker but faster, peaking on day 5 rather than day 15. Most clones expanded after primary vaccination were re-detected after the booster (almost 98% of CD4 and approximately 85% of CD8), suggesting broad memory maintenance. A small fraction of clonotypes appeared in both the CD4 and CD8 compartments, likely as a result of convergent recombination.

Explained via the paper, the treatment or condition label denotes: live attenuated yellow fever vaccine strain. At every blood-draw timepoint, two biological replicates of bulk PBMCs were collected. A standard Ficoll-Paque protocol was used to isolate PBMCs from peripheral blood. TriZol was used to extract RNA from bulk PBMCs, CD4 and CD8 fractions, and dextramer-positive and dextramer-negative fractions. The CDR3 numbers 15 residues from cysteine through phenylalanine. Only the CDR3 region is kept as DNA, spanning 45 bases read in frame from base 1. The V end loses 0 bases and the J end loses 0 bases, and a stretch of 6 bases separates them. The germline V gene encodes CDR1 SEHNR and CDR2 FQNEAQ (reference sequence). Synthesis of TCR cDNA relied on 5'RACE template switching, a step that introduced a universal primer site along with unique molecular identifiers. Priming for cDNA synthesis came from both the TCR alpha and TCR beta constant segments. Libraries were amplified in two PCR steps, with sample barcodes and sequencing adapters added in the second step. Sequencing of libraries was performed on Illumina HiSeq 2500 (2x100 bp) or NovaSeq (2x150 bp). In the paper's pipeline: Demultiplexing of reads and collapsing into UMI consensus sequences were performed with MIGEC, and V(D)J alignment was carried out with MiXCR. Clonotypes responding to the vaccine were identified with edgeR on replicate PBMC samples, with the criteria of FDR below 0.01 and a log2 fold change above 5 up to day 15. CD4 or CD8 identity was assigned to each bulk clonotype according to whether the clonotype was present at higher abundance in the sequenced CD4 repertoire or the sequenced CD8 repertoire. TCRdb took the public reads, trimmed them with fastp at Q25, ran MiXCR for clone calling and kept in-frame beta chains. Each entry is one CDR3 protein sequence, shown with its most common DNA and genes. The V and J calls were determined by TCRdb, not by the authors. In all, the sample holds approximately 350,000 distinct CDR3 sequences, and under 14% of those were seen once. The top ten constitute roughly 18% of the sample.

A word on this clonotype: Its specific antigen is unknown. The input lacks base qualities; no much larger clone sits a single base away.

The chain couples TRBV7-9 to TRBJ1-3, with no confident D gene call. The TCR was taken from a young man who received the YFV17D yellow fever vaccine. Source: PBMCs, taken on the day of the first yellow fever vaccination. The DNA sequence reads TGTGCCAGCAGCTTAGCTGGTTACTCTGGAAACACCATATATTTT. This translates into CASSLAGYSGNTIYF.